This T cell receptor (beta chain) is from a study of T and B cells in COVID-19 patients. Overall study: Peripheral blood came from COVID-19 patients with active infection or after recovery.

Broader study findings: Active COVID-19 showed highly clonal TRB repertoires; recovery showed diversity and richness above healthy donors.

TRB was amplified from around 250-500 ng of blood genomic DNA. By frequency in the sample, this clonotype is medium-sized. Antigen unknown. TRB rearrangements were amplified by multiplex PCR with BIOMED2 TRB-A/B primers. From the multiplex PCR reads, TCRdb called clonotypes with MiXCR, one entry per CDR3 protein. Of under 13,000 distinct CDR3 sequences detected, over 25% appear once; the ten largest clones hold approximately 14%. Sequencing input: blood. The receptor's source is a human donor with active COVID-19.

For the CDR3, the DNA is TGTGCCAGCAGTGCGAGCGGGGGCCCAGATACGCAGTATTTT. Residues: CASSASGGPDTQYF. The chain employs TRBV6-6 and TRBJ2-3; 8 bases map to TRBD2. The CDR3 spans 14 residues. The V gene's germline CDR1 is MNHNY and CDR2 SVGAGI (reference sequence). V lost 5 bases to trimming and J lost 4 bases; unmatched junction nucleotides: 5.